This T cell receptor (beta chain) was identified during a study of Graves' ophthalmopathy and Graves' hyperthyroidism. Amplification from RNA transcripts yielded the TCR beta CDR3 regions. HTBI-primed RT-PCR formed the first round, and a multiplex PCR formed the second. Each CDR3 protein is one row after TCRdb ran MiXCR on the multiplex PCR reads. The sample lists tens of thousands of distinct CDR3 sequences; roughly 47% were seen once. Ineligible for inclusion were patients with other autoimmune diseases, uncontrolled infections, pregnancy or lactation. As the starting material, more than 7.5 ml of fresh peripheral blood yielded the PBMCs. This clonotype was counted many times. Germline V gives CDR1 SGHRS, CDR2 YFSETQ. V was pared by 3 bases and J by 5 bases, with 3 bases of the junction left unmatched. The CDR3 is 15 amino acids.

The sequenced sample was peripheral blood. The V and J genes are TRBV5-1 and TRBJ1-5; 12 positions match TRBD1. The TCR was taken from an adult woman with Graves' ophthalmopathy. The CDR3 sequence: CASSSGTGGDQPQHF. The CDR3 coding sequence is TGCGCCAGCAGCTCCGGGACAGGGGGCGATCAGCCCCAGCATTTT.